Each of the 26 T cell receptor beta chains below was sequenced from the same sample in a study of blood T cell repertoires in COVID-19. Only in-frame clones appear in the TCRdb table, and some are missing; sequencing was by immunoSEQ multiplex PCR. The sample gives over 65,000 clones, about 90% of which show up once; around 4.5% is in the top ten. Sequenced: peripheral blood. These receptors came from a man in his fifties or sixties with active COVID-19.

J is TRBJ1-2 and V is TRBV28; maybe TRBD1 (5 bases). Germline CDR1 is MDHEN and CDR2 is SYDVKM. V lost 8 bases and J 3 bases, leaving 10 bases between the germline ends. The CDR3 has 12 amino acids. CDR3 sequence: CASRDSHYGYTF. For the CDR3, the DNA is TGTGCCAGCCGCGACAGCCACTATGGCTACACCTTC.

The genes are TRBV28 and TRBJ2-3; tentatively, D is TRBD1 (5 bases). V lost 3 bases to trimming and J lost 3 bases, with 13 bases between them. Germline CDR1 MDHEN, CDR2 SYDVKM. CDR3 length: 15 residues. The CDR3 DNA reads TGTGCCAGCAGTTTTCCCCTCCCAGGGACAGATACGCAGTATTTT. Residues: CASSFPLPGTDTQYF.

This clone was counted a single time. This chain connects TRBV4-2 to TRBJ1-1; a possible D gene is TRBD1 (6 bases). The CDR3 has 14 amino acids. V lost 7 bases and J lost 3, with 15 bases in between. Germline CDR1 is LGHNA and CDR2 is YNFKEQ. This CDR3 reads CASTKDRWDTEAFF. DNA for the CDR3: TGTGCCAGCACTAAAGACAGGTGGGACACTGAAGCTTTCTTT.

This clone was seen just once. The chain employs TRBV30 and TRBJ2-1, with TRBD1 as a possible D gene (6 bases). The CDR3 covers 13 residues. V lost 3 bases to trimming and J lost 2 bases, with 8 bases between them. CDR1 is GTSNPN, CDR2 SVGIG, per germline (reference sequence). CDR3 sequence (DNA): TGTGCCTGGAGGTGGGACACCTACAATGAGCAGTTCTTC. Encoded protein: CAWRWDTYNEQFF.

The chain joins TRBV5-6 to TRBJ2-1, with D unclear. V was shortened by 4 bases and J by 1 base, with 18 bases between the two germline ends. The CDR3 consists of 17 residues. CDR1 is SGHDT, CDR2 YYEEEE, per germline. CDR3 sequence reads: CASSPIPWSRSYNEQFF. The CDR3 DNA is TGTGCCAGCAGCCCGATCCCGTGGTCTAGATCCTACAATGAGCAGTTCTTC.

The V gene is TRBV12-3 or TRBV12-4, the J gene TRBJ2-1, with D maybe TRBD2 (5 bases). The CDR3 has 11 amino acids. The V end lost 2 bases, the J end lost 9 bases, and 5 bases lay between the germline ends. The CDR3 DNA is TGTGCCAGCAGTTTACGGGGTGAGCAGTTCTTC. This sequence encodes CASSLRGEQFF.

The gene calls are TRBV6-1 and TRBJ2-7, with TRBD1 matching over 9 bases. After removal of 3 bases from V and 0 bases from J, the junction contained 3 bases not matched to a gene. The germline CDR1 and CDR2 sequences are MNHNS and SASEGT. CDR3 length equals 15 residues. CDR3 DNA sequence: TGTGCCAGCAGTGACCCGGGACAGGGCTCCTACGAGCAGTACTTC. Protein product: CASSDPGQGSYEQYF.

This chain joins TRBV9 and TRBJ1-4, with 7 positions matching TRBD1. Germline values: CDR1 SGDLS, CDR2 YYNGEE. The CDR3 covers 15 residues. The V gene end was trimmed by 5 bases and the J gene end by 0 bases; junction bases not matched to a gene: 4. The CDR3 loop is CASRGTGATNEKLFF. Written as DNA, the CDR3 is TGTGCCAGCAGAGGAACAGGGGCAACTAATGAAAAACTGTTTTTT.

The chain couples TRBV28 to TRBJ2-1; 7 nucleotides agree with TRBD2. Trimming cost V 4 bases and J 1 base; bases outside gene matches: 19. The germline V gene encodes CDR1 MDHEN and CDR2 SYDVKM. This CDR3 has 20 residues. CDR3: CASSSPGGFSLILSYNEQFF. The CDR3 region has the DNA TGTGCCAGCAGTTCCCCCGGGGGGTTCTCCCTAATCCTATCCTACAATGAGCAGTTCTTC.

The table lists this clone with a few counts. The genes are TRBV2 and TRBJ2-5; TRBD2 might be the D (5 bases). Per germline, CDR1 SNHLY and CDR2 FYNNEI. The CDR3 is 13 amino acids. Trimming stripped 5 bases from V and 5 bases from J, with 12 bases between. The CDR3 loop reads CASSFGLAETQYF. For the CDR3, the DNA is TGTGCCAGCAGTTTCGGCCTAGCTGAGACCCAGTACTTC.

CDR3 region: CASSYRDRGSLDTQYF. The DNA for the CDR3 is TGTGCCAGCAGCTACCGGGACAGGGGGAGCTTAGATACGCAGTATTTT. The genes are TRBV9 and TRBJ2-3; 11 positions agree with TRBD1. CDR3 length: 16 amino acids. V trimming: 4 bases; J trimming: 5 bases; junction bases outside the gene matches: 9. Germline V CDR1 and CDR2: SGDLS, YYNGEE.

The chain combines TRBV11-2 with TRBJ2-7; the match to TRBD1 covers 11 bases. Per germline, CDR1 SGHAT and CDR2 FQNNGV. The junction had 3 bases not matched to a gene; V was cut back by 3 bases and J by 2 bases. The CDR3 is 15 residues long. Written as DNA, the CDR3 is TGTGCCAGCAGCTTTCCGGGACAGGGGGCCTACGAGCAGTACTTC. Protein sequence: CASSFPGQGAYEQYF.

CDR3 protein: CASSRSGGPYEQYF. The CDR3 bases are TGTGCCAGCAGTCGGTCCGGGGGACCCTACGAGCAGTACTTC. The chain uses TRBV7-3 and TRBJ2-7, with a possible D match to TRBD2 (6 bases). The CDR3 is made up of 14 amino acids. Germline CDR1 SGHTA, CDR2 FQGTGA. V lost 6 bases to trimming and J lost 2 bases, with 14 bases between them.

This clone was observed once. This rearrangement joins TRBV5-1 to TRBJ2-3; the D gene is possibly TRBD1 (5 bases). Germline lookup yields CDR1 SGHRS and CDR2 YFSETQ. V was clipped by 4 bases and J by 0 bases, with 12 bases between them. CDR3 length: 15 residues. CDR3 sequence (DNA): TGCGCCAGCAGCGGGGCAGCCTCAAGCACAGATACGCAGTATTTT. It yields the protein CASSGAASSTDTQYF.

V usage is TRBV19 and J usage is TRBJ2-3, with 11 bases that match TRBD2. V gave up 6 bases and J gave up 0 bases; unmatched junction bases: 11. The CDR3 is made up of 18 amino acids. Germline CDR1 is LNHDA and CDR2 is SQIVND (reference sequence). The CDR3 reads CASSLRPGLAVSTDTQYF. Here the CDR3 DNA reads TGTGCCAGTAGCCTCCGGCCGGGACTAGCGGTCAGCACAGATACGCAGTATTTT.

The CDR3 loop reads CASNPPGGHSPLHF. As DNA, the CDR3 is TGTGCCAGCAACCCCCCCGGGGGGCATTCACCCCTCCACTTT. The chain has TRBV28 and TRBJ1-6, with a weak D call TRBD1 (6 bases). Germline-derived CDR1 and CDR2 are MDHEN and SYDVKM. The CDR3 runs to 14 residues. The V and J ends lost 7 bases and 8 bases respectively, with 15 bases between them.

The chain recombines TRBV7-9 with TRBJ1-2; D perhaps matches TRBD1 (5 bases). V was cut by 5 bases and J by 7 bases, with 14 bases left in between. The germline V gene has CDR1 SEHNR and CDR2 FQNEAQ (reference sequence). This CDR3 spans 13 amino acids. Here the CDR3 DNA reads TGTGCCAGCAGCCCCGGCGGGGGATTTGGCTACACCTTC. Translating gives CASSPGGGFGYTF.

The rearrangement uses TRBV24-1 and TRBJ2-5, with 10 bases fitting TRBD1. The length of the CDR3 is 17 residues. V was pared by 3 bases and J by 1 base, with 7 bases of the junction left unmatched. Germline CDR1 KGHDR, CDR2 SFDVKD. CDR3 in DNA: TGTGCCACCAGTGATCGCACCGGGACAGGGGTCCAAGAGACCCAGTACTTC. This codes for CATSDRTGTGVQETQYF.

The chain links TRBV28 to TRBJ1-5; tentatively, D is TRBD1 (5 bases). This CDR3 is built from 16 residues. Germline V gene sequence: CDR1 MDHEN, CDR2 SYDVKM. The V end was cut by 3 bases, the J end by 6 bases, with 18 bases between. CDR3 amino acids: CASSFGSGWSGQPQHF. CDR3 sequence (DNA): TGTGCCAGCAGTTTTGGTTCAGGGTGGTCAGGTCAGCCCCAGCATTTT.

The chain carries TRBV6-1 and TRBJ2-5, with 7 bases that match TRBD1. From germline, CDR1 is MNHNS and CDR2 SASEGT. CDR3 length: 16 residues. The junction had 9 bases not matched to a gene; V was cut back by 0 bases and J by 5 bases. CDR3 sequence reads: CASSEAETGYGETQYF. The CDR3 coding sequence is TGTGCCAGCAGTGAAGCTGAGACAGGGTACGGGGAGACCCAGTACTTC.

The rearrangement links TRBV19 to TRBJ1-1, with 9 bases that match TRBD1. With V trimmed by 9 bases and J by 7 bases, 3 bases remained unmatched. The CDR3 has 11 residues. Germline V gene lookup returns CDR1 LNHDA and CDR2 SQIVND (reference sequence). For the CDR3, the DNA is TGTGCCAGCGGACAGGGGTTTGAAGCTTTCTTT. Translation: CASGQGFEAFF.

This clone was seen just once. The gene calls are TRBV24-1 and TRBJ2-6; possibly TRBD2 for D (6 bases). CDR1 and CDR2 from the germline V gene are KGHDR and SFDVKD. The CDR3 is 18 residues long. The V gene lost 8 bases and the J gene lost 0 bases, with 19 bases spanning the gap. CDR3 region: CATKRGNPLSSGANVLTF. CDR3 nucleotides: TGTGCCACCAAACGGGGGAATCCCTTAAGCTCTGGGGCCAACGTCCTGACTTTC.

CDR3 loop: CASSLHSGTDYGYTF. The CDR3 nucleotides read TGTGCCAGCAGCCTCCACTCCGGGACAGACTATGGCTACACCTTC. The genes are TRBV7-9 and TRBJ1-2, with 7 bases identical to TRBD1. The V segment lost 5 bases and the J segment 3 bases; nucleotides outside the gene matches: 9. The CDR3 spans 15 residues. The germline V gene encodes CDR1 SEHNR and CDR2 FQNEAQ (reference sequence).

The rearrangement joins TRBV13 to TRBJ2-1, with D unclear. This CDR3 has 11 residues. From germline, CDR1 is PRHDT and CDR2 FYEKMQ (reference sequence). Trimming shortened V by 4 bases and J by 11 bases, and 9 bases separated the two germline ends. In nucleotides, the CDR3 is TGTGCCAGCAGCTACGACTTCAAGCAGTTCTTC. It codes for CASSYDFKQFF.

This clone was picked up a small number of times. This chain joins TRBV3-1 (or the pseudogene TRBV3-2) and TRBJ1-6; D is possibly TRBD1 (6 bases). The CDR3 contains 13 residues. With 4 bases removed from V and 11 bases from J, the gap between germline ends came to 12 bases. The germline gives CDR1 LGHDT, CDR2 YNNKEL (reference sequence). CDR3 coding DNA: TGTGCCAGCAGCCGAAGGGGGACACCACCCCTCCACTTT. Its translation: CASSRRGTPPLHF.

DNA of the CDR3: TGTGCCAGTAGTATGAGGGCGCAGCCCCAGCATTTT. Translation: CASSMRAQPQHF. The chain uses TRBV19 and TRBJ1-5; D is unclear. Germline-derived CDR1 and CDR2 are LNHDA and SQIVND (reference sequence). This CDR3 is built from 12 residues. The ends were cut back, 3 bases at V and 7 bases at J, with 7 bases in the middle.